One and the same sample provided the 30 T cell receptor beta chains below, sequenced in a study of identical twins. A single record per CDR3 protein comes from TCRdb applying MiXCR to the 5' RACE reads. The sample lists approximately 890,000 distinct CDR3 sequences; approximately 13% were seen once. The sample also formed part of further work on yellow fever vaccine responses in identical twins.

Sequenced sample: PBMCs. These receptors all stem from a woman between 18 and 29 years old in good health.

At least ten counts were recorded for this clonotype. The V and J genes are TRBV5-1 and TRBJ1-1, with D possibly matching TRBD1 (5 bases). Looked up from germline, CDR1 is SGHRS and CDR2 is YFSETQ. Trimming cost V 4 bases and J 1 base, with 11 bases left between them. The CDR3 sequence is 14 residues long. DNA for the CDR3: TGCGCCAGCAGCCGGGACCAAGAGAACACTGAAGCTTTCTTT. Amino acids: CASSRDQENTEAFF.

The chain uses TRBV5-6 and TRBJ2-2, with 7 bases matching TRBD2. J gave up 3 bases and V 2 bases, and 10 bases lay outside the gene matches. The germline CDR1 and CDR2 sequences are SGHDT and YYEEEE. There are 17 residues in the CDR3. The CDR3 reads CASSFPDWGGDTGELFF. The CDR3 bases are TGTGCCAGCAGCTTCCCCGACTGGGGAGGGGACACCGGGGAGCTGTTTTTT.

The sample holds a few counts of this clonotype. In DNA form, the CDR3 reads TGTGCCAGCCTCGGGACAGGGAGAGCCAAAAACATTCAGTACTTC. Residues: CASLGTGRAKNIQYF. The chain uses TRBV28 and TRBJ2-4; 9 bases match TRBD1. The CDR3 length is 15 residues. Per germline, CDR1 MDHEN and CDR2 SYDVKM. Germline trimming cut 8 bases from V and 0 bases from J; bases unmatched to any gene: 5.

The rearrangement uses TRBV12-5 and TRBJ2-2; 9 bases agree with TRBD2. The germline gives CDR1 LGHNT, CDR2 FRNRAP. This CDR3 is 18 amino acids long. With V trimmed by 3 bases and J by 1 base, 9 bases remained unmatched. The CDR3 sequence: CASGFTPSGVENTGELFF. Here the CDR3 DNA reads TGTGCTAGTGGTTTTACCCCTAGCGGGGTTGAGAACACCGGGGAGCTGTTTTTT.

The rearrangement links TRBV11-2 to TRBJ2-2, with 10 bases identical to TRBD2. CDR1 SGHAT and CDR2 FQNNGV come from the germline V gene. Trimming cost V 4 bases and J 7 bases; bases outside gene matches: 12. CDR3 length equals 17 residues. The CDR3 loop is CASSSTLAGEWNGELFF. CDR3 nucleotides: TGTGCCAGCAGCTCCACTCTAGCGGGAGAATGGAACGGGGAGCTGTTTTTT.

This chain's CDR3 is CARTQEPANTGELFF. CDR3 DNA sequence: TGTGCCAGAACACAGGAGCCCGCGAACACCGGGGAGCTGTTTTTT. The genes are TRBV2 and TRBJ2-2; maybe TRBD1 (5 bases). Trimming removed 9 bases at V and 0 bases at J, with 14 bases between. Germline V gene sequence: CDR1 SNHLY, CDR2 FYNNEI. The length of the CDR3 is 15 residues.

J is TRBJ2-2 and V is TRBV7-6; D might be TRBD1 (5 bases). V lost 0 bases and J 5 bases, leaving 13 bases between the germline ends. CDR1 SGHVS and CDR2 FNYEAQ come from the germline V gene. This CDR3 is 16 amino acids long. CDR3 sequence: CASSLASGHPTGELFF. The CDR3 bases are TGTGCCAGCAGCTTAGCGTCAGGACATCCTACCGGGGAGCTGTTTTTT.

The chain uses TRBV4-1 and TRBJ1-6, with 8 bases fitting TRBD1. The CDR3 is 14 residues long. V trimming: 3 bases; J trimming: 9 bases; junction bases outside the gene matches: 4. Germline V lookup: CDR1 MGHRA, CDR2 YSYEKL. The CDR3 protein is CASSQPQGGSPLHF. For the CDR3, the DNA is TGCGCCAGCAGCCAGCCACAGGGGGGTTCACCCCTCCACTTT.

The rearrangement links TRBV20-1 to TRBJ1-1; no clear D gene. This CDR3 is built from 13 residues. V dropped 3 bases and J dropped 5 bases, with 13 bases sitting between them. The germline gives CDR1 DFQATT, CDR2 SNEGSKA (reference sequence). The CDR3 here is CSASTNGGTEAFF. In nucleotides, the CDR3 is TGCAGTGCTAGTACGAACGGAGGGACTGAAGCTTTCTTT.

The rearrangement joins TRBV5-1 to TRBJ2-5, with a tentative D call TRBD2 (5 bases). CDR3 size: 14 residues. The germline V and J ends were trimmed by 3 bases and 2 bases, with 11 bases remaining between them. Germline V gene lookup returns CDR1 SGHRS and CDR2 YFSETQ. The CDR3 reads CASSYREVQETQYF. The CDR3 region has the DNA TGCGCCAGCAGCTATCGGGAAGTACAAGAGACCCAGTACTTC.

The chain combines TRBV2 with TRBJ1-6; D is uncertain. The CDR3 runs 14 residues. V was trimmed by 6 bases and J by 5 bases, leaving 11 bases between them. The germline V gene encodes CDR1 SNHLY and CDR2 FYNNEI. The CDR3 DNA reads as TGTGCCAGCAGGAGGACCGCGCATAATTCACCCCTCCACTTT. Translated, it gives CASRRTAHNSPLHF.

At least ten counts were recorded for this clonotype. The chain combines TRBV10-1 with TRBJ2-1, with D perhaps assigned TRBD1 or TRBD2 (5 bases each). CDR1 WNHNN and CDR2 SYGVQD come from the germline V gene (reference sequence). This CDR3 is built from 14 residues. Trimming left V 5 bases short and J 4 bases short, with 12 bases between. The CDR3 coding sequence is TGCGCCAGCAGTCGGGACCCCCCTTACAATGAGCAGTTCTTC. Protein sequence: CASSRDPPYNEQFF.

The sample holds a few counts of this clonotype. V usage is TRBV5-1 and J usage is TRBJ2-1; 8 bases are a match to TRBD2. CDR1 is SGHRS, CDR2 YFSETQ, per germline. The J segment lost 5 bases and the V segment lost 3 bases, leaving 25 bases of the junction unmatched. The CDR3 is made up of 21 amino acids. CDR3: CASSSTPPGLGSRREDNEQFF. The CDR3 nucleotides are TGCGCCAGCAGCTCGACGCCCCCGGGACTAGGGAGTCGTCGGGAGGACAATGAGCAGTTCTTC.

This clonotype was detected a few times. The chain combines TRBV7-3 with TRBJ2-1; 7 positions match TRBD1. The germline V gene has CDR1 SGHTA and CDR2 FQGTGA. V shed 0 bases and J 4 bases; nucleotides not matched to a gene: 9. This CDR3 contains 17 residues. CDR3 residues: CASSLTENRGPYNEQFF. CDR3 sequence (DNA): TGTGCCAGCAGCTTAACTGAGAACAGGGGCCCTTACAATGAGCAGTTCTTC.

The CDR3 sequence: CASSDPNRAGELFF. The DNA for the CDR3 is TGTGCCAGCAGTGACCCCAACAGGGCCGGGGAGCTGTTTTTT. The chain is built from TRBV2 and TRBJ2-2; TRBD1 is a possible D gene (6 bases). CDR1 and CDR2 from the germline V gene are SNHLY and FYNNEI. The CDR3 covers 14 residues. V was trimmed by 3 bases and J by 6 bases, leaving 11 bases between them.

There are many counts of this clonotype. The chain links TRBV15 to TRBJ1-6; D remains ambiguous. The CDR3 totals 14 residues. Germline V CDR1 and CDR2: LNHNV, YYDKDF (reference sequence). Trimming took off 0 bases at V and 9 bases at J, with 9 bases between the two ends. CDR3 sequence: CATSRDNGVSPLHF. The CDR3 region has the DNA TGTGCCACCAGCAGAGATAACGGGGTTTCACCCCTCCACTTT.

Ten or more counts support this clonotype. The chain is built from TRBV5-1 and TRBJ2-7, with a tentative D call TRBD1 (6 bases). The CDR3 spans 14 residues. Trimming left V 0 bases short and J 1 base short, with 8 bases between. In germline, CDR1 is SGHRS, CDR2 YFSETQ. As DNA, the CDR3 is TGCGCCAGCAGCTTGGACAGGGCGTCCTACGAGCAGTACTTC. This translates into CASSLDRASYEQYF.

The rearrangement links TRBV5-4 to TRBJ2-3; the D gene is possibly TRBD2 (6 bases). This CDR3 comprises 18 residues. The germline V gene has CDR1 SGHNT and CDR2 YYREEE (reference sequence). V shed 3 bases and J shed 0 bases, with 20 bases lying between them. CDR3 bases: TGTGCCAGCAGCTACGCTGGAGGGCAACGACCTAGCACAGATACGCAGTATTTT. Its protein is CASSYAGGQRPSTDTQYF.

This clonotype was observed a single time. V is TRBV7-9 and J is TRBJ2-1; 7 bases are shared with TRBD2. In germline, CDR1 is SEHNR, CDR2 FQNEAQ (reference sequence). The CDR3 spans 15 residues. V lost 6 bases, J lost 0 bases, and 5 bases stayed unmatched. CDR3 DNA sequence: TGTGCCAGCAGGGGAACTAGCGCCTCCTACAATGAGCAGTTCTTC. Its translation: CASRGTSASYNEQFF.

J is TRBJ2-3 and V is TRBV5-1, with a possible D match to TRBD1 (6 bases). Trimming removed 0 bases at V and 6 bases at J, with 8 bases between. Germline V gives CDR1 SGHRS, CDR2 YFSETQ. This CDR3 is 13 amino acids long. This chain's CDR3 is CASSLVQGDTQYF. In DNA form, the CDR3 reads TGCGCCAGCAGCTTGGTTCAGGGGGATACGCAGTATTTT.

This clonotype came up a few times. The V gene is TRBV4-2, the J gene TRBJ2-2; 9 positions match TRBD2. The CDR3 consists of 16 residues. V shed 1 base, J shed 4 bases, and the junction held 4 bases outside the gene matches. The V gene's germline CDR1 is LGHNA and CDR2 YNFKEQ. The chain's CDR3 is CASSQVPSGVTGELFF. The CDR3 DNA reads TGTGCCAGCAGCCAAGTTCCTAGCGGGGTCACCGGGGAGCTGTTTTTT.

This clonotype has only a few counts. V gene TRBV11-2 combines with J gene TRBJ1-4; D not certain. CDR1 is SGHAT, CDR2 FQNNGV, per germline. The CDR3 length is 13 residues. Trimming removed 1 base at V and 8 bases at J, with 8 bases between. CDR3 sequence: CASSLAMGEKLFF. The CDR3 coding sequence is TGTGCCAGCAGCTTAGCTATGGGGGAAAAACTGTTTTTT.

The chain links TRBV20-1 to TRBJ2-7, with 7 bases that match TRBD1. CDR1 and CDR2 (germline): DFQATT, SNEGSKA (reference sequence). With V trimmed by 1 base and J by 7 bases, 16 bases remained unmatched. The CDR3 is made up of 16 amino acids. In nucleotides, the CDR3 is TGCAGTGCTAGAGTCGTTCGACAGGGATGGGTTGGGGAGCAGTACGTC. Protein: CSARVVRQGWVGEQYV.

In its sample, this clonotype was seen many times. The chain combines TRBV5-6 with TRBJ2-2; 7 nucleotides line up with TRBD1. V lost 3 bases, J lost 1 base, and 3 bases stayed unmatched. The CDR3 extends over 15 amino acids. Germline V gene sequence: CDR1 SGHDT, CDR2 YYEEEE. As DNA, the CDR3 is TGTGCCAGCAGCTCCGGACAGGAGAACACCGGGGAGCTGTTTTTT. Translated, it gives CASSSGQENTGELFF.

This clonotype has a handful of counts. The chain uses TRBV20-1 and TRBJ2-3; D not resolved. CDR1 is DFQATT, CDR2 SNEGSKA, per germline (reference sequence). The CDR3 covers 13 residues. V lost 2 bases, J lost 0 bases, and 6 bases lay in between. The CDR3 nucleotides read TGCAGTGCTAGAATCCCGAGCACAGATACGCAGTATTTT. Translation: CSARIPSTDTQYF.

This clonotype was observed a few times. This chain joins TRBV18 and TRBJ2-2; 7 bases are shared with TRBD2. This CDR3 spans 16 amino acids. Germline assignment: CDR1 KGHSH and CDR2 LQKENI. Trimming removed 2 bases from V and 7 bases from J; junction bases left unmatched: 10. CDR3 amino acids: CASSPTTSPRGGELFF. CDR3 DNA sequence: TGTGCCAGCTCACCAACGACTAGCCCAAGGGGCGGGGAGCTGTTTTTT.

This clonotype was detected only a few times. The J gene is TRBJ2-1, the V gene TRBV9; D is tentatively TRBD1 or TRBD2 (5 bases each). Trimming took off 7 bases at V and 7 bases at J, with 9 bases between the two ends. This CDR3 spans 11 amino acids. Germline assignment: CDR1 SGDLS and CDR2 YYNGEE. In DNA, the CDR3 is TGTGCCAGCGGGGGTTTAAATGAGCAGTTCTTC. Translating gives CASGGLNEQFF.

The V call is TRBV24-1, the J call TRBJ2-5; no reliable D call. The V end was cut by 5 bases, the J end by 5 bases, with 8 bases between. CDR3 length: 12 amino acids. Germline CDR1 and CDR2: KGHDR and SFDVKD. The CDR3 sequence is CATSGLEETQYF. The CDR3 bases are TGTGCCACCAGTGGGCTTGAGGAGACCCAGTACTTC.

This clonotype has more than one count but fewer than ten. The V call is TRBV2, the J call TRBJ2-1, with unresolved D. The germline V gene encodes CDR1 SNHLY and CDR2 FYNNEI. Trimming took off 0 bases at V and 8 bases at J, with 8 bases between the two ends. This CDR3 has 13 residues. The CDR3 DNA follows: TGTGCCAGCAGTGAAGCAGGTCCCGATGAGCAGTTCTTC. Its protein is CASSEAGPDEQFF.

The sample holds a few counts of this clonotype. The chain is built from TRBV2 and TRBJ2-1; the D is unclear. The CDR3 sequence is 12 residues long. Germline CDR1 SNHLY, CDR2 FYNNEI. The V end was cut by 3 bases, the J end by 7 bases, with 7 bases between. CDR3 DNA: TGTGCCAGCAGTGATTCGGTGAATGAGCAGTTCTTC. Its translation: CASSDSVNEQFF.